What follows describes a single T cell receptor beta chain. Its specificity is not known. Within the sample, other DNA sequences also encode this same CDR3. The data were taken from a study of shared clonotypes between healthy human individuals. The authors divided CD4+ cells into CD45RA+ naive and CD45RA-negative memory subsets. Broader study findings: Tissue TCR repertoires likely differ from these blood-only repertoires.

This CDR3 is 12 amino acids long. CDR1 is SQVTM, CDR2 ANQGSEA, per germline. V gave up 4 bases and J gave up 4 bases, with 10 bases separating them. Sequencing was at deep level. In the study's own analysis: From ImmunoSEQ came sequences covering only the junction and carrying no quality scores, so filtering differed. Assay used: immunoSEQ multiplex PCR; TCRdb lists only in-frame clones, some missing. The V and J calls and clone size come from that table; D and trimming were worked out from the DNA. Of roughly 2.5 million clones listed, 85% to 95% were seen once; the top ten hold roughly 0.15%. This clonotype originated in a man aged 18 to 30 in good health. Sequenced sample: naive CD4+ T cells sorted from blood. The subset denotes: CD45RA+ positively selected. The V gene is TRBV29-1, the J gene TRBJ2-5; D perhaps matches TRBD2 (6 bases). CDR3 residues: CSVVRDRETQYF. CDR3 DNA sequence: TGCAGCGTTGTGCGGGATAGAGAGACCCAGTACTTC.